These 28 T cell receptor beta chains were sequenced from one sample in a study of vaccination and CD4 T cells after COVID-19. Researchers used the Oncomine TCR Beta short-read assay to sequence DNA from cultured CD4+ T cells. MiXCR, applied by TCRdb to the PCR reads, yields one record per CDR3 protein. Of approximately 3,200 distinct CDR3 sequences in the sample, 79% were seen once. No antigen has been assigned to these receptors. The treatment is: approximately nine-day PBMC culture with coronavirus spike peptide pools or control peptides (ViraFEST assay). Input material: CD4+ T cells from blood, cultured in vitro. The receptors stem from a human donor who had recovered from COVID-19.

V usage is TRBV12-3 or TRBV12-4 and J usage is TRBJ1-2; TRBD1 matches at 10 bases. Trimming removed 6 bases from V and 2 bases from J; junction bases left unmatched: 6. The CDR3 extends over 15 amino acids. The CDR3 coding sequence is TGTGCCAGCAGAGTAAGACAGGGGGCCAACTATGGCTACACCTTC. Amino acids: CASRVRQGANYGYTF.

V is TRBV2 and J is TRBJ1-5; no reliable D call. Germline V gene lookup returns CDR1 SNHLY and CDR2 FYNNEI. This CDR3 comprises 15 residues. Trimming took off 5 bases at V and 2 bases at J, with 13 bases between the two ends. This chain's CDR3 is CASSPDGRGNQPQHF. CDR3 DNA: TGTGCCAGCAGTCCGGACGGAAGGGGCAATCAGCCCCAGCATTTT.

The V and J genes are TRBV27 and TRBJ1-4; 7 bases align to TRBD1. The CDR3 covers 15 residues. The germline CDR1 and CDR2 sequences are MNHEY and SMNVEV (reference sequence). The V gene end was trimmed by 5 bases and the J gene end by 3 bases; junction bases not matched to a gene: 6. CDR3 nucleotide sequence: TGTGCCAGCAGTCGAAGGGGGCTGGCTAATGAAAAACTGTTTTTT. Translated, it gives CASSRRGLANEKLFF.

This chain connects TRBV6-1 to TRBJ2-6; D is undetermined. The CDR3 extends over 15 amino acids. V was shortened by 7 bases and J by 0 bases, with 10 bases between the two germline ends. Germline V gives CDR1 MNHNS, CDR2 SASEGT. CDR3 sequence (DNA): TGTGCCAGCATTTGGGGTGGCTCTGGGGCCAACGTCCTGACTTTC. Translation: CASIWGGSGANVLTF.

This clonotype is termed large. This chain joins TRBV4-1 and TRBJ1-2; tentative D call: TRBD1 (5 bases). V was trimmed by 5 bases and J by 5 bases, leaving 18 bases between them. CDR1 and CDR2 (germline): MGHRA, YSYEKL. CDR3 length: 15 residues. CDR3 sequence reads: CASSSEQASGYGYTF. In DNA form, the CDR3 reads TGCGCCAGCAGCAGTGAACAGGCCTCGGGATATGGCTACACCTTC.

This clonotype was found once. The gene calls are TRBV7-9 and TRBJ1-2, with D possibly TRBD1 on 5 matching bases. The CDR3 has 15 residues. Trimming left V 3 bases short and J 4 bases short, with 15 bases between. CDR1 SEHNR and CDR2 FQNEAQ come from the germline V gene (reference sequence). CDR3 amino acids: CASSLSGGSLYGYTF. The DNA for the CDR3 is TGTGCCAGCAGCTTGTCGGGGGGTTCCCTCTATGGCTACACCTTC.

The rearrangement uses TRBV20-1 and TRBJ2-1; 9 bases are a match to TRBD2. Germline values: CDR1 DFQATT, CDR2 SNEGSKA (reference sequence). The CDR3 consists of 16 residues. Trimming at V came to 4 bases and at J to 4 bases, leaving 11 bases not matched to a gene. This CDR3 is CSAISWSGGFYNEQFF. The CDR3 DNA sequence: TGCAGTGCTATCTCTTGGAGCGGGGGGTTTTACAATGAGCAGTTCTTC.

The chain couples TRBV7-9 to TRBJ1-2, with D maybe TRBD1 (5 bases). Germline-derived CDR1 and CDR2 are SEHNR and FQNEAQ (reference sequence). The germline V and J ends were trimmed by 3 bases and 6 bases, with 8 bases remaining between them. This CDR3 comprises 12 residues. CDR3 in DNA: TGTGCCAGCAGCTTGGGGGGGGATGGCTACACCTTC. Its protein product is CASSLGGDGYTF.

This clonotype was picked up one time. The chain has TRBV7-9 and TRBJ1-2; 7 positions match TRBD1. With V trimmed by 5 bases and J by 1 base, 13 bases remained unmatched. The CDR3 is 17 amino acids. Germline CDR1 reads SEHNR; CDR2 reads FQNEAQ (reference sequence). The CDR3 nucleotides are TGTGCCAGCAGCGAATCGGGACAGAGGACCCTTAACTATGGCTACACCTTC. Its translation is CASSESGQRTLNYGYTF.

CDR3 nucleotides: TGTGCCAGCAGGGGACAGTGGAACACTGAAGCTTTCTTT. This sequence encodes CASRGQWNTEAFF. The chain is built from TRBV12-3 or TRBV12-4 and TRBJ1-1, with 7 bases fitting TRBD1. The CDR3 is 13 residues long. V lost 6 bases, J lost 1 base, and 2 bases stayed unmatched.

The V gene is TRBV2, the J gene TRBJ2-3, with 10 bases that match TRBD2. CDR1 and CDR2 (germline): SNHLY, FYNNEI. The CDR3 length is 14 residues. J lost 6 bases, V lost 7 bases, and 7 bases had no gene match. The CDR3 region has the DNA TGTGCCAGCAAAAAGCGGGGGGGCTTGGATACGCAGTATTTT. Its protein is CASKKRGGLDTQYF.

By proportion, this clonotype is medium-sized. V usage is TRBV15 and J usage is TRBJ1-3; tentative D call: TRBD1 (5 bases). The CDR3 is 17 amino acids. Per the germline V gene, CDR1 is LNHNV and CDR2 is YYDKDF (reference sequence). With 5 bases removed from V and 0 bases from J, the gap between germline ends came to 17 bases. CDR3 sequence reads: CATSGPVGHSSGNTIYF. The CDR3 coding sequence is TGTGCCACCAGCGGACCGGTTGGACATTCCTCTGGAAACACCATATATTTT.

This chain links TRBV7-2 with TRBJ1-5; D gene uncertain. The germline gives CDR1 SGHTA, CDR2 FQGNSA. V was cut by 1 base and J by 3 bases, with 4 bases left in between. CDR3 size: 13 residues. CDR3 coding DNA: TGTGCCAGCAGCTTAGAAGTCAATCAGCCCCAGCATTTT. Its protein product is CASSLEVNQPQHF.

The chain uses TRBV7-9 and TRBJ2-4; D is perhaps TRBD1 (5 bases). Germline CDR1 SEHNR, CDR2 FQNEAQ (reference sequence). Trimming took off 3 bases at V and 6 bases at J, with 15 bases between the two ends. The CDR3 is made up of 15 amino acids. The CDR3 region has the DNA TGTGCCAGCAGCTTCTTCGAAGGGGCGAGAAACATTCAGTACTTC. Translation: CASSFFEGARNIQYF.

This chain uses TRBV7-3 with TRBJ2-5; TRBD1 matches at 8 bases. This CDR3 is built from 15 residues. Germline V gene lookup returns CDR1 SGHTA and CDR2 FQGTGA. Trimming took 5 bases from V and 2 from J; bases not matched to a gene: 7. The CDR3 reads CASSAGQVKQETQYF. Written as DNA, the CDR3 is TGTGCCAGCAGCGCGGGACAGGTAAAGCAAGAGACCCAGTACTTC.

This clonotype was observed a few times. This chain uses TRBV19 with TRBJ1-1; perhaps TRBD1 as D (6 bases). Germline V gene lookup returns CDR1 LNHDA and CDR2 SQIVND (reference sequence). Trimming pared 6 bases from V and 0 bases from J, leaving 14 bases between. The CDR3 extends over 15 amino acids. The CDR3 loop reads CASSIGQSMNTEAFF. CDR3 DNA: TGTGCCAGTAGCATCGGACAGAGCATGAACACTGAAGCTTTCTTT.

The chain combines TRBV20-1 with TRBJ1-2; perhaps TRBD1 as D (5 bases). The germline V gene encodes CDR1 DFQATT and CDR2 SNEGSKA (reference sequence). This CDR3 comprises 14 residues. Trimming took 0 bases from V and 4 from J, leaving 12 bases between them. Here the CDR3 DNA reads TGCAGTGCTAGAGATACCCGACAGCTCTATGGCTACACCTTC. It translates to CSARDTRQLYGYTF.

The chain has TRBV7-2 and TRBJ1-2; D ambiguous. Germline assignment: CDR1 SGHTA and CDR2 FQGNSA. V lost 0 bases to trimming and J lost 7 bases, with 6 bases between them. This CDR3 has 12 residues. This CDR3 reads CASSLALTGYTF. In DNA form, the CDR3 reads TGTGCCAGCAGCTTAGCGTTGACTGGCTACACCTTC.

For the CDR3, the DNA is TGTGCCAGCAGCGAAAGACAGGGGGACAATCAGCCCCAGCATTTT. This sequence encodes CASSERQGDNQPQHF. This chain uses TRBV2 with TRBJ1-5; 9 bases match TRBD1. The germline V gene has CDR1 SNHLY and CDR2 FYNNEI. After removal of 6 bases from V and 3 bases from J, the junction contained 6 bases not matched to a gene. The CDR3 is made up of 15 amino acids.

This clonotype was counted between two and nine times. The V call is TRBV7-6, the J call TRBJ1-1, with D unclear. Trimming stripped 3 bases from V and 5 bases from J, with 19 bases between. Germline-derived CDR1 and CDR2 are SGHVS and FNYEAQ. There are 16 residues in the CDR3. The CDR3 sequence: CASSLAPGPTRTEAFF. CDR3 nucleotides: TGTGCCAGCAGCTTGGCCCCAGGCCCCACCCGGACTGAAGCTTTCTTT.

By share of the sample, this clonotype is medium-sized. CDR3 protein: CASSTGWLGNYGYTF. CDR3 nucleotide sequence: TGTGCCAGCAGCACAGGGTGGTTAGGGAACTATGGCTACACCTTC. V is TRBV28 and J is TRBJ1-2; tentative D call: TRBD1 (6 bases). The germline CDR1 and CDR2 sequences are MDHEN and SYDVKM. Trimming left V 6 bases short and J 2 bases short, with 16 bases between. The CDR3 covers 15 residues.

This rearrangement joins TRBV2 to TRBJ1-1, with a tentative D call TRBD1 (5 bases). This CDR3 region has 14 residues. CDR1 and CDR2 (germline): SNHLY, FYNNEI. V was pared by 7 bases and J by 5 bases, with 17 bases between. The CDR3: CASTFRGRRTEAFF. Here the CDR3 DNA reads TGTGCCAGCACCTTTAGGGGCCGGAGGACTGAAGCTTTCTTT.

The chain has TRBV2 and TRBJ1-6, with D maybe TRBD1 (5 bases). Between the trimmed V and J ends, which lost 8 bases and 7 bases, there was a span of 24 bases. Germline CDR1 is SNHLY and CDR2 is FYNNEI. The CDR3 spans 17 residues. In DNA form, the CDR3 reads TGTGCCAGCGAAAGCTCCAGGGCAATAACACAAAATTCACCCCTCCACTTT. As protein: CASESSRAITQNSPLHF.

The genes are TRBV6-1 and TRBJ1-5; D is unclear. Deletions cut 4 bases from V and 2 bases from J, with 15 bases between. The CDR3 loop spans 16 amino acids. Germline V gene sequence: CDR1 MNHNS, CDR2 SASEGT. CDR3 nucleotides: TGTGCCAGCAGTGCGGCGGGAGAATGGGGCAATCAGCCCCAGCATTTT. Protein: CASSAAGEWGNQPQHF.

The CDR3 bases are TGTGCCAGCAGCTTAGGACTAGCGGTAGGCGAGCAGTACTTC. This encodes CASSLGLAVGEQYF. V and J are TRBV7-8 and TRBJ2-7, with 9 nucleotides matching TRBD2. The CDR3 has 14 amino acids. The germline CDR1 and CDR2 sequences are SGHVS and FQNEAQ. With V trimmed by 1 base and J by 6 bases, 4 bases remained unmatched. Looking up the rest from reference TRBV7-8 and TRBJ2-7 gives the full variable domain: GAGVSQSPRYKVAKRGQDVALRCDPISGHVSLFWYQQALGQGPEFLTYFQNEAQLDKSGLPSDRFFAERPEGSVSTLKIQRTQQEDSAVYLCASSLGLAVGEQYFGPGTRLTVT.

A few counts support this clonotype. The chain couples TRBV27 to TRBJ2-5; D is possibly TRBD1 (5 bases). The V and J ends lost 4 bases and 4 bases respectively, with 10 bases between them. Germline V gives CDR1 MNHEY, CDR2 SMNVEV (reference sequence). This CDR3 region has 13 residues. In nucleotides, the CDR3 is TGTGCCAGCAGTTCAGGACATCGAGAGACCCAGTACTTC. Its protein product is CASSSGHRETQYF.

The CDR3 coding sequence is TGTGCCAGCAGTTACTCTGGAGGGGGCGGGGAGACCCAGTACTTC. It encodes CASSYSGGGGETQYF. The gene calls are TRBV6-5 and TRBJ2-5, with D perhaps matching TRBD1 (7 bases). Trimming shortened V by 0 bases and J by 5 bases, and 13 bases separated the two germline ends. The CDR3 covers 15 residues. The V gene's germline CDR1 is MNHEY and CDR2 SVGAGI.

The chain couples TRBV19 to TRBJ1-3; the D gene is possibly TRBD1 (5 bases). CDR1 is LNHDA, CDR2 SQIVND, per germline (reference sequence). Trimming cost V 4 bases and J 0 bases, with 19 bases left between them. CDR3 length: 18 residues. CDR3 residues: CASSTGRGLRPSGNTIYF. CDR3 DNA sequence: TGTGCCAGTAGTACGGGCCGGGGCCTCAGACCCTCTGGAAACACCATATATTTT.